This TCR beta chain was captured by sequencing in a study of blood T cell repertoires in COVID-19. Study-level background: The United States, Italy and Spain supplied acute and convalescent COVID-19 samples. PBMCs, B-cell-depleted T cells, or T cells provided the cDNA or gDNA that made up the material.

Seattle participants joined during active infection and were tracked over time. Per the study methods: Reference gene primers were amplified, and this amplification served to estimate nucleated cell counts. Sequencing used immunoSEQ multiplex PCR; TCRdb keeps in-frame clones, though not all of them. V, J and clone size were drawn from that table, and D and trimming were deduced from the DNA. Of nearly 350,000 clones in the sample, about nine tenths were seen once. This CDR3 is 14 amino acids long. Trimming removed 6 bases at V and 0 bases at J, with 10 bases between. The germline V gene has CDR1 SNHLY and CDR2 FYNNEI.

The TCR originated in a woman in her 70s with COVID-19, enrolled during active disease. The sequencing sample was made of peripheral blood. The chain couples TRBV2 to TRBJ2-3, with D possibly TRBD2 on 5 matching bases. The CDR3 spells CASRLDLSTDTQYF. CDR3 sequence (DNA): TGTGCCAGCAGACTGGACTTAAGCACAGATACGCAGTATTTT.